This is a list of T cell receptor beta chains from one sample in a study of T-cell reconstitution after alpha-beta-depleted transplantation in children. TCRdb independently ran MiXCR on the PCR reads; one entry per CDR3 protein. The sample shows 500,000 to 650,000 distinct CDR3 sequences, 13% of them seen only once. Sequenced material: PBMCs, mostly from graft donor cells, taken 360 days after TCRalphabeta/CD19-depleted stem cell transplant. The origin of the receptors is a male patient younger than 18 who had a stem cell transplant for acute myeloid leukemia, so the T cells may come from the graft donor. The CDR3 runs from the conserved cysteine through the conserved F or W. Fields, in order: V gene, CDR3 length, J gene, D gene, clone size, CDR3 DNA, CDR3 protein. A D gene is named only where the DNA matches it firmly. The size entry is marked missing in some rows and otherwise reads once, few, many or a size class.

V gene: TRBV29-1; CDR3 length: 13; J gene: TRBJ1-4; D gene: TRBD1; clone size: few; CDR3 DNA: TGCAGCGTTGGCACGGGGGACAGCGAAAAACTGTTTTTT; CDR3 protein: CSVGTGDSEKLFF
V gene: TRBV5-5; CDR3 length: 17; J gene: TRBJ2-7; D gene: TRBD2; clone size: -; CDR3 DNA: TGTGCCAGCAGCTTGTCACTAGCGGGTCAAAGCTCCTACGAGCAGTACTTC; CDR3 protein: CASSLSLAGQSSYEQYF
V gene: TRBV6-2/TRBV6-3; CDR3 length: 14; J gene: TRBJ2-7; D gene: -; clone size: -; CDR3 DNA: TGTGCCAGCAGAATGTGGGACGGACACTACGAGCAGTACTTC; CDR3 protein: CASRMWDGHYEQYF
V gene: TRBV19; CDR3 length: 16; J gene: TRBJ2-1; D gene: -; clone size: few; CDR3 DNA: TGTGCCAGTAGTAGAAGTTTGGACGTGATACGCCGTGAGCAGTTCTTC; CDR3 protein: CASSRSLDVIRREQFF
V gene: TRBV20-1; CDR3 length: 9; J gene: TRBJ2-5; D gene: -; clone size: few; CDR3 DNA: TGCAGTGCTCTCGAGACCCAGTACTTC; CDR3 protein: CSALETQYF
V gene: TRBV5-1; CDR3 length: 11; J gene: TRBJ2-1; D gene: -; clone size: few; CDR3 DNA: TGCGCCAGCAGCCCCAGCGGTTTGCAGTTCTTC; CDR3 protein: CASSPSGLQFF
V gene: TRBV12-3/TRBV12-4; CDR3 length: 14; J gene: TRBJ2-7; D gene: -; clone size: many; CDR3 DNA: TGTGCCAGCAGTTTGATCTCGCCGCCCTACGAGCAGTACTTC; CDR3 protein: CASSLISPPYEQYF
V gene: TRBV7-9; CDR3 length: 12; J gene: TRBJ2-1; D gene: -; clone size: -; CDR3 DNA: TGTGCCAGCAGCGATATTGTACGTGAGCAGTTCTTC; CDR3 protein: CASSDIVREQFF
V gene: TRBV29-1; CDR3 length: 15; J gene: TRBJ2-4; D gene: -; clone size: -; CDR3 DNA: TGCAGCGTTGAGGCCGCTGACCACGCCAAAAACATTCAGTACTTC; CDR3 protein: CSVEAADHAKNIQYF
V gene: TRBV2; CDR3 length: 11; J gene: TRBJ2-5; D gene: -; clone size: few; CDR3 DNA: TGTGCCAGCGGGATGGAAGAGACCCAGTACTTC; CDR3 protein: CASGMEETQYF
V gene: TRBV7-2; CDR3 length: 12; J gene: TRBJ2-3; D gene: -; clone size: many; CDR3 DNA: TGTGCCAGCAGTCACTTCACAGATACGCAGTATTTT; CDR3 protein: CASSHFTDTQYF
V gene: TRBV7-2; CDR3 length: 14; J gene: TRBJ2-5; D gene: -; clone size: -; CDR3 DNA: TGTGCCAGCAGCTTAGTGCGGGAACAAGAGACCCAGTACTTC; CDR3 protein: CASSLVREQETQYF
V gene: TRBV20-1; CDR3 length: 16; J gene: TRBJ2-1; D gene: -; clone size: few; CDR3 DNA: TGCAGTGGTACTCCCGGGACTTCCATAACCTACAATGAGCAGTTCTTC; CDR3 protein: CSGTPGTSITYNEQFF
V gene: TRBV4-2; CDR3 length: 16; J gene: TRBJ2-3; D gene: TRBD2; clone size: few; CDR3 DNA: TGTGCCAGCAGCCAAGATCCAGCGGGAGCTAAAGATACGCAGTATTTT; CDR3 protein: CASSQDPAGAKDTQYF
V gene: TRBV10-3; CDR3 length: 15; J gene: TRBJ1-1; D gene: -; clone size: few; CDR3 DNA: TGTGCCATCAGTGCTCGACGGAAAATGAACACTGAAGCTTTCTTT; CDR3 protein: CAISARRKMNTEAFF
V gene: TRBV19; CDR3 length: 12; J gene: TRBJ2-1; D gene: -; clone size: -; CDR3 DNA: TGTGCCAGTATCAGTTTTGTAGGTGAGCAGTTCTTC; CDR3 protein: CASISFVGEQFF
V gene: TRBV5-1; CDR3 length: 18; J gene: TRBJ2-3; D gene: TRBD2; clone size: few; CDR3 DNA: TGCGCCAGCAGCTTGGCACTAGCGGGGGTTCCCCGCACAGATACGCAGTATTTT; CDR3 protein: CASSLALAGVPRTDTQYF
V gene: TRBV5-4; CDR3 length: 16; J gene: TRBJ2-7; D gene: TRBD2; clone size: once; CDR3 DNA: TGTGCCAGCAGCTGGGGACCCGGGACTAGCGGCTACGAGCAGTACTTC; CDR3 protein: CASSWGPGTSGYEQYF